This is a list of T cell receptor beta chains from one sample in a study of T-cell reconstitution after alpha-beta-depleted transplantation in children. TCRdb used MiXCR to reprocess the PCR reads, holding one entry per CDR3 protein. The sample includes 250,000 to 300,000 distinct CDR3 sequences, around 7.3% of them seen just once. This specimen consisted of peripheral blood, obtained 360 days after TCRalphabeta/CD19-depleted stem cell transplant. These TCRs come from a female patient younger than 10 who had a stem cell transplant for Fanconi anemia, so the T cells may come from the graft donor. CDR3s include the opening cysteine and the closing phenylalanine or tryptophan. Fields, in order: CDR3 DNA, CDR3 protein, V gene, J gene, D gene, clone size. The D gene is left open where the match is weak. Part of the rows lack a size; the others show once, few, many or a class for expanded clones.

TGTGCCACCATACTTAGCGGATATAATCAGCCCCAGCATTTT,CATILSGYNQPQHF,TRBV28,TRBJ1-5,-,many
TGCAGTGCTAGCCGTCGCCCCGGCTCTGGAAACACCATATATTTT,CSASRRPGSGNTIYF,TRBV20-1,TRBJ1-3,-,many
TGTGCCAGCAGTGAAGCATCGTATTTGGGGGCGGGGGACACTGAAGCTTTCTTT,CASSEASYLGAGDTEAFF,TRBV6-1,TRBJ1-1,-,many
TGTGCCAGCAGCCCCCTAGCGGGGGGCCCCTTACAAGAGACCCAGTACTTC,CASSPLAGGPLQETQYF,TRBV3-1,TRBJ2-5,TRBD2,-
TGCGCCAGCAGCCGGGGGCTAGGAGAGACCCAGTACTTC,CASSRGLGETQYF,TRBV4-1,TRBJ2-5,-,many
TGTGCCAGCAGCTTATTAACCGGACAGGGCCCAGATACGCAGTATTTT,CASSLLTGQGPDTQYF,TRBV5-5,TRBJ2-3,TRBD1,many
TGTGCCAGCAGCACGGACCAAACAGATACGCAGTATTTT,CASSTDQTDTQYF,TRBV11-3,TRBJ2-3,-,-
TGTGCTAGTGGTTTTAGCAATCAGCCCCGGCATTTT,CASGFSNQPRHF,TRBV12-5,TRBJ1-5,-,-
TGTGCCAGCAGCGTAGGGTATAGCAATCAGCCCCAGCATTTT,CASSVGYSNQPQHF,TRBV9,TRBJ1-5,-,-
TGTGCCAGCAGCTTAAACAGTGCAAATCAGCCCCAGCATTTT,CASSLNSANQPQHF,TRBV7-2,TRBJ1-5,-,few
TGTGCCAGCAGTTATCCCCGGGGGGGCCTAGATGAGCAGTTCTTC,CASSYPRGGLDEQFF,TRBV6-5,TRBJ2-1,TRBD2,few
TGTGCCAGTAGTATTCCACAGTCTAAAAACATTCAGTACTTC,CASSIPQSKNIQYF,TRBV19,TRBJ2-4,-,-
TGCAGTTGCGGACAGAACTACGAGCAGTACTTC,CSCGQNYEQYF,TRBV20-1,TRBJ2-7,-,-
TGTGCCAGCACCCTTTGGGGACTAGCGGGTCGGAAACCCTACAATGAGCAGTTCTTC,CASTLWGLAGRKPYNEQFF,TRBV6-2/TRBV6-3,TRBJ2-1,TRBD2,-
TGTGCCTGGAGTTTCGGGACTAGCGCAGATACGCAGTATTTT,CAWSFGTSADTQYF,TRBV30,TRBJ2-3,TRBD2,-
TGTGCCAGCAGCTTGAACTTCCTTAATTCACCCCTCCACTTT,CASSLNFLNSPLHF,TRBV5-5,TRBJ1-6,-,many
TGCAGTGCTAGCCTAGCGGGGGCCCAAGAGACCCAGTACTTC,CSASLAGAQETQYF,TRBV20-1,TRBJ2-5,TRBD2,-
TGCGCCAGCAGCTCCAAATTTATCCCTAGCGGGAGGAAGGAGACCCAGTACTTC,CASSSKFIPSGRKETQYF,TRBV5-1,TRBJ2-5,TRBD2,many
TGTGCCAGCAGCATAGGACTAGCGGGGGCATACACAGATACGCAGTATTTT,CASSIGLAGAYTDTQYF,TRBV7-3,TRBJ2-3,TRBD2,many
TGTGCCAGCAGTTTACAGGGAAAAGAGACCCAGTACTTC,CASSLQGKETQYF,TRBV27,TRBJ2-5,-,many
TGCGCCAGCAGCTTATTCGGGATAGACAATGAGCAGTTCTTC,CASSLFGIDNEQFF,TRBV5-1,TRBJ2-1,-,many
TGTGCCAGCAGCTTTCAGGGGAACTCACCCCTCCACTTT,CASSFQGNSPLHF,TRBV7-6,TRBJ1-6,-,many
TGTGCCAGCAGCCCAGGACTAGCGGGGGCCTCTAAGCAGTTCTTC,CASSPGLAGASKQFF,TRBV7-3,TRBJ2-1,TRBD2,-
TGTGCCAGCAGCTCTCGACAGGGTGAGGAAAAACTGTTTTTT,CASSSRQGEEKLFF,TRBV4-2,TRBJ1-4,TRBD1,many
TGTGCCAGCAGTCCCCTAACTACCGAATTGAACACCGGGGAGCTGTTTTTT,CASSPLTTELNTGELFF,TRBV3-1,TRBJ2-2,-,many
TGTGCCAGCAGCTTATGGCGCTCTCAGGACACAGATACGCAGTATTTT,CASSLWRSQDTDTQYF,TRBV11-1,TRBJ2-3,-,few
TGTGCCAGCAGTGCCCCCGGGACGTGGACCTACGAGCAGTACTTC,CASSAPGTWTYEQYF,TRBV28,TRBJ2-7,-,few
TGCAGTGCTAACAAAGACAGGGTGAACACAGATACGCAGTATTTT,CSANKDRVNTDTQYF,TRBV20-1,TRBJ2-3,TRBD1,few
TGTGCCAGCAGCCGGACGGAGAACTATGGCTACACCTTC,CASSRTENYGYTF,TRBV7-6,TRBJ1-2,-,many
TGTGCCAGCAGCTTCAGATCCGGGACAGGGGGCAATGAGCAGTTCTTC,CASSFRSGTGGNEQFF,TRBV5-5,TRBJ2-1,TRBD1,many
TGCAGTGCTAGAGACCCGCACTCTAGGGGGAGGGCCGGGGAGCTGTTTTTT,CSARDPHSRGRAGELFF,TRBV20-1,TRBJ2-2,-,few
TGTGCCAGCAGCCCAGGGGTCTCCGGGGAACTGTTTTTT,CASSPGVSGELFF,TRBV7-2,TRBJ1-4,-,many
TGCGCCAGCAGCCAGGGTTTTGCGAACACCGGGGAGCTGTTTTTT,CASSQGFANTGELFF,TRBV5-1,TRBJ2-2,-,many